This T cell receptor beta chain comes out of a study of OX40 agonist ivuxolimab in advanced cancers. About the research overall: Ivuxolimab is a fully human IgG2 antibody that activates OX40 (CD134). Antecedent anti-PD-1, anti-PD-L1 or anti-CTLA-4 therapy was permissible, with around 40% having received some. Mean age about 60 years, range roughly 20 to 85; roughly 82% male. Study conclusions and caveats: Clonal expansion by week 6 occurred in CD4+ and CD8+ blood T cells (at 0.1 to 3.0 mg/kg).

With respect to this clone: Its antigen is as yet unknown.

Data came from immunoSEQ multiplex PCR; TCRdb stores just in-frame clones and leaves some out. The sample yields 65,000 to 95,000 clones, approximately 92% seen once. The origin of this receptor is an adult with an advanced solid tumor such as melanoma, head and neck, liver or kidney cancer. The material sequenced was CD4+ or CD8+ T cells sorted from blood, taken in a trial of the OX40 agonist ivuxolimab.

Here the CDR3 reads CASSWPFGQLLTDTQYF. CDR3 nucleotides: TGTGCCAGCAGTTGGCCGTTCGGACAGCTCCTCACAGATACGCAGTATTTT. V and J are TRBV28 and TRBJ2-3; perhaps TRBD1 as D (6 bases). Trimming stripped 4 bases from V and 2 bases from J, with 19 bases between. Per the germline V gene, CDR1 is MDHEN and CDR2 is SYDVKM. The CDR3 is 17 amino acids.